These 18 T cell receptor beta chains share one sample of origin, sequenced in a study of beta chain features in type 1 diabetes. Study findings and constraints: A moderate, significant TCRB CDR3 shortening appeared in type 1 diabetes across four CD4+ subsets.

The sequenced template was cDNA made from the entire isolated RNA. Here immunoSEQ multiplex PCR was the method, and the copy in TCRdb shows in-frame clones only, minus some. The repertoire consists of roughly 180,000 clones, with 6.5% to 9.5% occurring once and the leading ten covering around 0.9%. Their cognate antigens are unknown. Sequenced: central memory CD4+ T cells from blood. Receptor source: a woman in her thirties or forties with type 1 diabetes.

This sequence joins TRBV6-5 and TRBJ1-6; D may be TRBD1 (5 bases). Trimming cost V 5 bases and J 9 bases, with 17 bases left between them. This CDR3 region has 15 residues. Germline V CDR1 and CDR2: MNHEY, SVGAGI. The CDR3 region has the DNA TGTGCCAGCAGTGCCGGGGGGGTCGGGATTTCACCCCTCCACTTT. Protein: CASSAGGVGISPLHF.

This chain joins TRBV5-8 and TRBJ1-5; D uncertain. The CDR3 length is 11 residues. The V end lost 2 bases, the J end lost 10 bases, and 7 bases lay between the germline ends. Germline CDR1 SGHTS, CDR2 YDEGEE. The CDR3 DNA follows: TGTGCCAGCAGCTTTGAGGTACCCCAGCATTTT. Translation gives CASSFEVPQHF.

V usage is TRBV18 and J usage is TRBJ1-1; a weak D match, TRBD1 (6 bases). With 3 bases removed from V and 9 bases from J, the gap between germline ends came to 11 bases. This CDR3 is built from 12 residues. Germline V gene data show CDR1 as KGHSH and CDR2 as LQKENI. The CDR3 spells CASSPRTEKAFF. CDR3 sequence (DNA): TGTGCCAGCTCACCGCGGACAGAAAAAGCTTTCTTT.

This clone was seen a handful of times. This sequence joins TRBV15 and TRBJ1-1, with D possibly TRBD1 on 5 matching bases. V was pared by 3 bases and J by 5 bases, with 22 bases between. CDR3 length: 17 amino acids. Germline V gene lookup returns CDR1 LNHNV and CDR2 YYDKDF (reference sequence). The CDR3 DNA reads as TGTGCCACCAGCAGGGACGCGGCCCTGCGGGGGTGGACTGAAGCTTTCTTT. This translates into CATSRDAALRGWTEAFF.

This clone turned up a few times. Here the CDR3 reads CASRPSGTRTDTQYF. The CDR3 DNA sequence: TGTGCCAGCAGGCCTAGCGGGACCCGAACAGATACGCAGTATTTT. The J gene is TRBJ2-3, the V gene TRBV5-4; 9 bases match TRBD2. Losses at the gene ends were 5 bases for V and 3 bases for J; bases not matched to a gene: 7. Germline assignment: CDR1 SGHNT and CDR2 YYREEE (reference sequence). The CDR3 has 15 residues. The full variable domain, in which reference TRBV5-4 and TRBJ2-3 provide the parts outside the CDR3, is ETGVTQSPTHLIKTRGQQVTLRCSSQSGHNTVSWYQQALGQGPQFIFQYYREEENGRGNFPPRFSGLQFPNYSSELNVNALELDDSALYLCASRPSGTRTDTQYFGPGTRLTVL.

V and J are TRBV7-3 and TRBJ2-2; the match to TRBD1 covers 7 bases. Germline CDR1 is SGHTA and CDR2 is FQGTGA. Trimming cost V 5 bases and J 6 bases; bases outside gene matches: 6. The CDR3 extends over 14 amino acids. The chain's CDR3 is CASSPTGDPGELFF. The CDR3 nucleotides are TGTGCCAGCAGCCCCACAGGGGATCCCGGGGAGCTGTTTTTT.

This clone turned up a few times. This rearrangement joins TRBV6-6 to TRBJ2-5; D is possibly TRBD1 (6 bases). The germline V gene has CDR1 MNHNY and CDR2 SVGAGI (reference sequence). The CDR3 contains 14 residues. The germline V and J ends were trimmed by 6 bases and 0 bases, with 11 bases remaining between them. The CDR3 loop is CASSPGQNQETQYF. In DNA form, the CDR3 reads TGTGCCAGCAGCCCCGGACAGAACCAAGAGACCCAGTACTTC.

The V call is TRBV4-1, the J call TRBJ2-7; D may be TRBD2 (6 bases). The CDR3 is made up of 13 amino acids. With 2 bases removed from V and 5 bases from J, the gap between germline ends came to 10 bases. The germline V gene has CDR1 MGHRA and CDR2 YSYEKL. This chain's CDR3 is CASSQRSGDEQYF. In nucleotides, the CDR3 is TGCGCCAGCAGCCAAAGATCGGGGGACGAGCAGTACTTC.

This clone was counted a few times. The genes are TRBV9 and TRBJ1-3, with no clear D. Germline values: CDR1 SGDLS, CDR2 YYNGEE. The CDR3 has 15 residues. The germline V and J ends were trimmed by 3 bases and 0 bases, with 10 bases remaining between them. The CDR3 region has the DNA TGTGCCAGCAGCGCCGGGATATCCTCTGGAAACACCATATATTTT. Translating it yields CASSAGISSGNTIYF.

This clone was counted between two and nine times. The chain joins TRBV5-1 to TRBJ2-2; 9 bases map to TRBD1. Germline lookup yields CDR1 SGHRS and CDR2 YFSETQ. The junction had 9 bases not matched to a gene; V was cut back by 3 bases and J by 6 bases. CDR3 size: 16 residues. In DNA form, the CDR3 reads TGCGCCAGCAGCTCCGGACAGGGGAAGGGTGCCGGGGAGCTGTTTTTT. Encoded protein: CASSSGQGKGAGELFF.

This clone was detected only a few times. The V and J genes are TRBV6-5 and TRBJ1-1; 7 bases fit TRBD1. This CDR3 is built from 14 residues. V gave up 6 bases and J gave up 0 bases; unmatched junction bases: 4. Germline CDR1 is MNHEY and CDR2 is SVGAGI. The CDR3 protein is CASRTGRMNTEAFF. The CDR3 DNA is TGTGCCAGCAGGACAGGGAGAATGAACACTGAAGCTTTCTTT.

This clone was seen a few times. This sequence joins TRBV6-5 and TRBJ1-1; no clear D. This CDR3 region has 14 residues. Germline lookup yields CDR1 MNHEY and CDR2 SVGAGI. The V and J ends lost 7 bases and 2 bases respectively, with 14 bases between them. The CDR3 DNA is TGTGCCAGCACTCACCCAACAGAAAACACTGAAGCTTTCTTT. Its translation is CASTHPTENTEAFF.

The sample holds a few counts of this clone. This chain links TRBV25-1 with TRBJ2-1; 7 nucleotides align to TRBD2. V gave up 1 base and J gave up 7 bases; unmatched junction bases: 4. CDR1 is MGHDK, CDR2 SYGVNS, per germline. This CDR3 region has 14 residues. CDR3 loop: CASSEWGGGNEQFF. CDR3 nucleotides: TGTGCCAGCAGTGAATGGGGGGGTGGGAATGAGCAGTTCTTC. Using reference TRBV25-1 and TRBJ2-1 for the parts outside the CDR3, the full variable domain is EADIYQTPRYLVIGTGKKITLECSQTMGHDKMYWYQQDPGMELHLIHYSYGVNSTEKGDLSSESTVSRIRTEHFPLTLESARPSHTSQYLCASSEWGGGNEQFFGPGTRLTVL.

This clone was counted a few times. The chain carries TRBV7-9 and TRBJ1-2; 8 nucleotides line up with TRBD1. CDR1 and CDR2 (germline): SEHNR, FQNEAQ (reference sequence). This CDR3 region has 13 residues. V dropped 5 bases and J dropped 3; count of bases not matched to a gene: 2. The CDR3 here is CASSPTGDYGYTF. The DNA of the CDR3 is TGTGCCAGCAGCCCGACAGGGGACTATGGCTACACCTTC.

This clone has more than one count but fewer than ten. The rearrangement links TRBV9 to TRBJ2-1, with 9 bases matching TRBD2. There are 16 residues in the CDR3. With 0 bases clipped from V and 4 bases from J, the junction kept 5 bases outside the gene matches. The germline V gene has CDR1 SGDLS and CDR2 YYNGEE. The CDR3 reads CASSVDLAGPYNEQFF. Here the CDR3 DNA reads TGTGCCAGCAGCGTAGACCTAGCGGGACCTTACAATGAGCAGTTCTTC.

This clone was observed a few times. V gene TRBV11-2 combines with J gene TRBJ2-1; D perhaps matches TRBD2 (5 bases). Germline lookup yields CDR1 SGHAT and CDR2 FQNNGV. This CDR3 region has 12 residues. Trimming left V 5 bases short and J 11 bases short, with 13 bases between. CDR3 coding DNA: TGTGCCAGCAGCACAGACTCGGGGAAGCAGTTCTTC. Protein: CASSTDSGKQFF.

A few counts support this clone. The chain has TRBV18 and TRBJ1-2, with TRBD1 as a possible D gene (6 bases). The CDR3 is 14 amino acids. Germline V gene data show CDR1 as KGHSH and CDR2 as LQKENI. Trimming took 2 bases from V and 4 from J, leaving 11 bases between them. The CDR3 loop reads CASSPNRDLYGYTF. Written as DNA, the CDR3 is TGTGCCAGCTCACCAAACAGGGACCTCTATGGCTACACCTTC.

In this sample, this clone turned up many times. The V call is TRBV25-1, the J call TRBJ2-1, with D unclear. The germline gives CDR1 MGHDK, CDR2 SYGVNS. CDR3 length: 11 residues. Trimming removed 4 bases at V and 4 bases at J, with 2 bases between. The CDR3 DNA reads TGTGCCAGCAGTGCGTACAATGAGCAGTTCTTC. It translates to CASSAYNEQFF.